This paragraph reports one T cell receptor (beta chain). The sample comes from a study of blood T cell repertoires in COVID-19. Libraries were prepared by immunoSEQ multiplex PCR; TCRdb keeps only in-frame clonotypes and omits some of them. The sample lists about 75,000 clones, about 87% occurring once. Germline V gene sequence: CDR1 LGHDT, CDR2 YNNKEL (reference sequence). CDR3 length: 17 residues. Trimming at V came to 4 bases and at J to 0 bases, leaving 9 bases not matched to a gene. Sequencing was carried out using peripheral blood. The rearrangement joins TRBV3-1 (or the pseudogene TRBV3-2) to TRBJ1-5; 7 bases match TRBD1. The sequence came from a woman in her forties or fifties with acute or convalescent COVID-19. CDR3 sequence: CASSPGDRRYSNQPQHF. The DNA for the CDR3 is TGTGCCAGCAGCCCAGGGGACAGAAGATATAGCAATCAGCCCCAGCATTTT.